What follows are 14 T cell receptor beta chains derived from one specimen sequenced in a study of blood T cell repertoires in COVID-19. Sequencing used immunoSEQ multiplex PCR; TCRdb keeps in-frame clones, though not all of them. The sample lists some 200,000 clones, around 80% occurring once. What was sequenced was PBMCs or T cells enriched from blood (not recorded which). The receptors derive from a woman aged 40 to 50 with acute COVID-19.

This clone was seen a handful of times. This chain joins TRBV14 and TRBJ1-4; maybe TRBD1 (5 bases). Per germline, CDR1 SGHDN and CDR2 FVKESK. V lost 4 bases, J lost 1 base, and 10 bases lay in between. The CDR3 runs 15 residues. CDR3 nucleotides: TGTGCCAGCAGCCCGCACGGGGGAACTAATGAAAAACTGTTTTTT. Its protein product is CASSPHGGTNEKLFF.

This chain uses TRBV5-8 with TRBJ1-3; no firm D call. There are 17 residues in the CDR3. The V and J ends lost 6 bases and 0 bases respectively, with 19 bases between them. Germline V CDR1 and CDR2: SGHTS, YDEGEE. Written as DNA, the CDR3 is TGTGCCAGCACCCGGAGTTTTGGATCATCCTCTGGAAACACCATATATTTT. Translating it yields CASTRSFGSSSGNTIYF. Using reference TRBV5-8 and TRBJ1-3 for the parts outside the CDR3, the full variable domain is EAGVTQSPTHLIKTRGQQATLRCSPISGHTSVYWYQQALGLGLQFLLWYDEGEERNRGNFPPRFSGRQFPNYSSELNVNALELEDSALYLCASTRSFGSSSGNTIYFGEGSWLTVV.

This clone was detected only once. CDR3 sequence: CASSLGTAPTYTF. The CDR3 DNA reads as TGTGCCAGCAGTCTTGGGACAGCACCCACCTACACCTTC. This chain joins TRBV28 and TRBJ1-2; 7 bases line up with TRBD1. This CDR3 has 13 amino acids. Trimming took 5 bases from V and 10 from J; bases not matched to a gene: 10. Germline V CDR1 and CDR2: MDHEN, SYDVKM.

This clone was counted between two and nine times. This chain uses TRBV28 with TRBJ1-2; 10 bases match TRBD1. Germline values: CDR1 MDHEN, CDR2 SYDVKM. Trimming cost V 6 bases and J 0 bases; bases outside gene matches: 4. The CDR3 runs to 15 residues. CDR3: CASRTGQGSNYGYTF. The CDR3 coding sequence is TGTGCCAGCAGGACGGGACAGGGGTCTAACTATGGCTACACCTTC.

J is TRBJ1-3 and V is TRBV28, with 8 bases matching TRBD1. The germline V gene has CDR1 MDHEN and CDR2 SYDVKM. The J segment lost 2 bases and the V segment lost 3 bases, leaving 3 bases of the junction unmatched. CDR3 length: 15 residues. In nucleotides, the CDR3 is TGTGCCAGCAGTTTCAGGGGGCCCGCTGGAAACACCATATATTTT. Protein: CASSFRGPAGNTIYF.

The chain uses TRBV7-2 and TRBJ1-2; the D is unclear. The CDR3 length is 12 residues. Germline-derived CDR1 and CDR2 are SGHTA and FQGNSA. Trimming stripped 1 base from V and 7 bases from J, with 7 bases between. The CDR3 DNA reads TGTGCCAGCAGCTTAGTGGCTCGTGGCTACACCTTC. Protein sequence: CASSLVARGYTF. The whole variable domain, remainder taken from reference TRBV7-2 and TRBJ1-2, is GAGVSQSPSNKVTEKGKDVELRCDPISGHTALYWYRQSLGQGLEFLIYFQGNSAPDKSGLPSDRFSAERTGGSVSTLTIQRTQQEDSAVYLCASSLVARGYTFGSGTRLTVV.

V usage is TRBV7-2 and J usage is TRBJ2-7; D gene uncertain. The germline V gene encodes CDR1 SGHTA and CDR2 FQGNSA. This CDR3 region has 13 residues. Trimming cost V 0 bases and J 7 bases, with 10 bases left between them. The CDR3 loop is CASSLAPGWEQYF. The CDR3 coding sequence is TGTGCCAGCAGCTTAGCCCCGGGTTGGGAGCAGTACTTC.

This chain uses TRBV3-1 (or the pseudogene TRBV3-2) with TRBJ1-2; 7 bases fit TRBD1. The CDR3 sequence is 16 residues long. The germline gives CDR1 LGHDT, CDR2 YNNKEL (reference sequence). J was trimmed by 8 bases and V by 0 bases; bases with no gene match: 12. As DNA, the CDR3 is TGTGCCAGCAGCCAAGAGTCATACAGGGGTTGGGGCGGCTACACCTTC. This encodes CASSQESYRGWGGYTF.

The chain recombines TRBV5-1 with TRBJ2-2, with D possibly being TRBD1 (5 bases). This CDR3 region has 19 residues. Germline assignment: CDR1 SGHRS and CDR2 YFSETQ. V lost 7 bases to trimming and J lost 0 bases, with 25 bases between them. The CDR3 nucleotides read TGCGCCAGCGAACGAGCCAGTCTGGGGCCTAAAGCGAACACCGGGGAGCTGTTTTTT. Translated: CASERASLGPKANTGELFF.

CDR3 nucleotide sequence: TGTGCCAGCTCACCAGTCCAGGTCAAAGAGACCCAGTACTTC. Protein product: CASSPVQVKETQYF. The chain links TRBV18 to TRBJ2-5; no clear D. This CDR3 region has 14 residues. Germline assignment: CDR1 KGHSH and CDR2 LQKENI. V was clipped by 2 bases and J by 3 bases, with 10 bases between them. Full variable domain (rest looked up from reference TRBV18 and TRBJ2-5): NAGVMQNPRHLVRRRGQEARLRCSPMKGHSHVYWYRQLPEEGLKFMVYLQKENIIDESGMPKERFSAEFPKEGPSILRIQQVVRGDSAAYFCASSPVQVKETQYFGPGTRLLVL.

This sequence joins TRBV3-1 (or the pseudogene TRBV3-2) and TRBJ1-4, with 8 nucleotides matching TRBD1. The J segment lost 5 bases and the V segment lost 1 base, leaving 6 bases of the junction unmatched. The CDR3 contains 16 residues. Germline assignment: CDR1 LGHDT and CDR2 YNNKEL (reference sequence). CDR3 bases: TGTGCCAGCAGCCAAGTTGGACAGGGACTAAATGAAAAACTGTTTTTT. Residues: CASSQVGQGLNEKLFF.

The rearrangement joins TRBV2 to TRBJ1-1, with D perhaps matching TRBD1 (6 bases). Germline-derived CDR1 and CDR2 are SNHLY and FYNNEI. The CDR3 sequence is 15 residues long. V gave up 2 bases and J gave up 8 bases, with 18 bases separating them. The CDR3 region has the DNA TGTGCCAGCAGTGAATTTTGGGGCAGGGGAACCGAAGCTTTCTTT. This codes for CASSEFWGRGTEAFF.

The chain recombines TRBV2 with TRBJ1-6; no reliable D call. V lost 0 bases to trimming and J lost 6 bases, with 6 bases between them. CDR3 length equals 14 residues. Germline V gene sequence: CDR1 SNHLY, CDR2 FYNNEI. The CDR3 DNA follows: TGTGCCAGCAGTGAAGCGCGGATTAATTCACCCCTCCACTTT. Protein sequence: CASSEARINSPLHF.

The V gene is TRBV5-1, the J gene TRBJ2-5; a possible D gene is TRBD1 (6 bases). The CDR3 has 15 residues. Deletions cut 8 bases from V and 1 base from J, with 18 bases between. Germline CDR1 is SGHRS and CDR2 is YFSETQ. Written as DNA, the CDR3 is TGCGCCAGTCGGTCGACAGGACCCCCCCAAGAGACCCAGTACTTC. Translation: CASRSTGPPQETQYF. The whole variable domain, remainder taken from reference TRBV5-1 and TRBJ2-5, is KAGVTQTPRYLIKTRGQQVTLSCSPISGHRSVSWYQQTPGQGLQFLFEYFSETQRNKGNFPGRFSGRQFSNSRSEMNVSTLELGDSALYLCASRSTGPPQETQYFGPGTRLLVL.